The 5 T cell receptor beta chains reported below all come from one sample, sequenced in a study of OX40 agonist ivuxolimab in advanced cancers. The assay was immunoSEQ multiplex PCR, and TCRdb's table has in-frame clones only and misses some. The data contain 15,000 to 20,000 clones, around 88% of them singletons. Sample: CD4+ or CD8+ T cells sorted from blood, taken in a trial of the OX40 agonist ivuxolimab. These receptors were taken from an adult with an advanced solid tumor such as melanoma, head and neck, liver or kidney cancer.

This clone was counted once. The V call is TRBV27, the J call TRBJ1-2, with 8 bases aligning to TRBD1. The J segment lost 2 bases and the V segment lost 5 bases, leaving 10 bases of the junction unmatched. There are 16 residues in the CDR3. Germline loops: CDR1 MNHEY, CDR2 SMNVEV (reference sequence). CDR3 in amino acids: CASSPTWTGQNYGYTF. CDR3 bases: TGTGCCAGCAGTCCTACTTGGACAGGGCAGAACTATGGCTACACCTTC.

This clone was counted a few times. V and J are TRBV25-1 and TRBJ2-1; 9 bases agree with TRBD1. V shed 4 bases and J 6 bases; nucleotides not matched to a gene: 10. The germline gives CDR1 MGHDK, CDR2 SYGVNS. CDR3 length equals 16 residues. The CDR3 sequence: CASSGTGTGRLNEQFF. DNA for the CDR3: TGTGCCAGCAGTGGGACCGGGACAGGGAGGCTCAATGAGCAGTTCTTC.

The chain is built from TRBV6-6 and TRBJ2-3, with D perhaps matching TRBD2 (6 bases). Germline CDR1 MNHNY, CDR2 SVGAGI (reference sequence). This CDR3 region has 12 residues. V was trimmed by 10 bases and J by 4 bases, leaving 12 bases between them. CDR3 loop: CATSSSADTQYF. For the CDR3, the DNA is TGTGCCACGTCATCTAGCGCAGATACGCAGTATTTT.

The chain carries TRBV7-9 and TRBJ2-7, with 8 nucleotides matching TRBD2. The ends lost 5 bases at V and 9 bases at J; junction bases unmatched: 6. The CDR3 has 12 residues. Germline lookup yields CDR1 SEHNR and CDR2 FQNEAQ (reference sequence). The CDR3 sequence: CASSPGGVGQYF. The CDR3 DNA reads as TGTGCCAGCAGCCCCGGGGGGGTCGGGCAGTACTTC. The whole variable domain, remainder taken from reference TRBV7-9 and TRBJ2-7, is DTGVSQNPRHKITKRGQNVTFRCDPISEHNRLYWYRQTLGQGPEFLTYFQNEAQLEKSRLLSDRFSAERPKGSFSTLEIQRTEQGDSAMYLCASSPGGVGQYFGPGTRLTVT.

The chain uses TRBV7-6 and TRBJ2-3; 13 nucleotides agree with TRBD2. Trimming at V came to 1 base and at J to 7 bases, leaving 5 bases not matched to a gene. The CDR3 is 16 amino acids. Germline V CDR1 and CDR2: SGHVS, FNYEAQ. CDR3 sequence reads: CASSLDTSGGGNTQYF. In nucleotides, the CDR3 is TGTGCCAGCAGCTTAGACACTAGCGGGGGGGGAAATACGCAGTATTTT.